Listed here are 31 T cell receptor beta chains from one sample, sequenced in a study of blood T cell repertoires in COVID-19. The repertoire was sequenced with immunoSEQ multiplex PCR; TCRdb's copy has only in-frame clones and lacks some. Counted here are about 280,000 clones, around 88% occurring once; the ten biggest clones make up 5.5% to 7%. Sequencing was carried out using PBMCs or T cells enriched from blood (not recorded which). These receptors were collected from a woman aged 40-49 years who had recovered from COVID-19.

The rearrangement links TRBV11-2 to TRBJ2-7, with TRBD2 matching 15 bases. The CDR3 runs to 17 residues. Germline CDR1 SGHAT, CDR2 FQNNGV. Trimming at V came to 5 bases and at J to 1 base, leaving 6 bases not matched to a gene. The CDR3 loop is CASSRTSGRAGSYEQYF. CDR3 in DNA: TGTGCCAGCAGCCGGACTAGCGGGAGGGCCGGGTCCTACGAGCAGTACTTC.

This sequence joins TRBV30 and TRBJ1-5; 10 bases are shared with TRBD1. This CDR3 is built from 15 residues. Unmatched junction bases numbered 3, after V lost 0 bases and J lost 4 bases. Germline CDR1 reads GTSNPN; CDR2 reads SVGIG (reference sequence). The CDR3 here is CAWSVGTGANQPQHF. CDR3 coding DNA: TGTGCCTGGAGTGTAGGGACAGGGGCTAATCAGCCCCAGCATTTT.

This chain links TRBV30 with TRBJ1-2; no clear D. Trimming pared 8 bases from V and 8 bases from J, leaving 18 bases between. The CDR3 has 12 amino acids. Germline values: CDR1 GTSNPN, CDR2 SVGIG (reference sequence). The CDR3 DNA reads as TGTGCCCGCAAAACCGGGATCGTCGGCTACACCTTC. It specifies CARKTGIVGYTF.

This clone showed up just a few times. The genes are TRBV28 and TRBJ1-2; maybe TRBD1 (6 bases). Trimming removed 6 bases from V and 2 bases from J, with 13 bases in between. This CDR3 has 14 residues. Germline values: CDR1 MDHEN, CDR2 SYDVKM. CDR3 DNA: TGTGCCAGCAGCGGACAGACGGTAAACTATGGCTACACCTTC. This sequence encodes CASSGQTVNYGYTF.

The CDR3 is CAWSGQGATEAFF. CDR3 sequence (DNA): TGTGCCTGGAGTGGCCAGGGGGCCACTGAAGCTTTCTTT. This chain connects TRBV30 to TRBJ1-1, with 8 bases aligning to TRBD1. The ends lost 1 base at V and 4 bases at J; junction bases unmatched: 2. Per germline, CDR1 GTSNPN and CDR2 SVGIG (reference sequence). The CDR3 sequence is 13 residues long.

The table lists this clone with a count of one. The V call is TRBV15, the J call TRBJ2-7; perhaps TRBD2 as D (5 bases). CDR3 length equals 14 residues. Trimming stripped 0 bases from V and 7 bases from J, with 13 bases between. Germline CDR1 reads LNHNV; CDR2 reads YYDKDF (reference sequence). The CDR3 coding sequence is TGTGCCACCAGCAGAGATCCGGGAAGTGGTGAGCAGTACTTC. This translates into CATSRDPGSGEQYF.

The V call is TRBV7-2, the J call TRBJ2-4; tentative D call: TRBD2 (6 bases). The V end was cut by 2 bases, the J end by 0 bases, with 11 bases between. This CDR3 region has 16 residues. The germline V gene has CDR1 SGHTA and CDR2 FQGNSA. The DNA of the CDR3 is TGTGCCAGCAGCTTATTTGCGGGATTAGCCAAAAACATTCAGTACTTC. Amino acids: CASSLFAGLAKNIQYF.

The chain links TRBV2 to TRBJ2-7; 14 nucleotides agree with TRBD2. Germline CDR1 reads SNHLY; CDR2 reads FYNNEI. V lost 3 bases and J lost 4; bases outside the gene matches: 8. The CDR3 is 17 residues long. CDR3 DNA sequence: TGTGCCAGCAGTGATAGTTTGGGACTAGCGGGAGAGTACGAGCAGTACTTC. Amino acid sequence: CASSDSLGLAGEYEQYF.

This chain's CDR3 is CASSRVGQGEKLFF. The CDR3 DNA sequence: TGCGCCAGCAGCAGGGTCGGACAGGGGGAAAAACTGTTTTTT. The chain is built from TRBV5-1 and TRBJ1-4; 9 bases align to TRBD1. Germline V lookup: CDR1 SGHRS, CDR2 YFSETQ. The CDR3 totals 14 residues. V lost 4 bases, J lost 8 bases, and 6 bases stayed unmatched. The complete variable domain, with remaining parts taken from reference TRBV5-1 and TRBJ1-4, reads KAGVTQTPRYLIKTRGQQVTLSCSPISGHRSVSWYQQTPGQGLQFLFEYFSETQRNKGNFPGRFSGRQFSNSRSEMNVSTLELGDSALYLCASSRVGQGEKLFFGSGTQLSVL.

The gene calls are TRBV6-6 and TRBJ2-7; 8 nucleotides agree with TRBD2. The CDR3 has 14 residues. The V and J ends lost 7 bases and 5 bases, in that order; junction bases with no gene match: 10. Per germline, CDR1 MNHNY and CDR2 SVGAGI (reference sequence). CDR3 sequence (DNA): TGTGCCAGCACCGGGACTAGAAGTGGGAACGAGCAGTACTTC. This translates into CASTGTRSGNEQYF.

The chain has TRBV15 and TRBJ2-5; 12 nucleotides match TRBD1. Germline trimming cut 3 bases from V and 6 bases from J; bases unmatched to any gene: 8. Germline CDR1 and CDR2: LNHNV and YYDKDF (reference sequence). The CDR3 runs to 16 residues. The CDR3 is CATSRTGTGGEKTQYF. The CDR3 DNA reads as TGTGCCACCAGCAGGACCGGGACAGGGGGCGAAAAGACCCAGTACTTC. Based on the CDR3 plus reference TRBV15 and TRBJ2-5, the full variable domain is DAMVIQNPRYQVTQFGKPVTLSCSQTLNHNVMYWYQQKSSQAPKLLFHYYDKDFNNEADTPDNFQSRRPNTSFCFLDIRSPGLGDTAMYLCATSRTGTGGEKTQYFGPGTRLLVL.

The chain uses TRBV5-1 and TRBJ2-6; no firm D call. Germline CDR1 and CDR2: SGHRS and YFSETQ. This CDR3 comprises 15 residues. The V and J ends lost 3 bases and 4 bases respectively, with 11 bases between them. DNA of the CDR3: TGCGCCAGCAGCTCGCGGAGCTCCGGGGCCAACGTCCTGACTTTC. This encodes CASSSRSSGANVLTF.

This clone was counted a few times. The CDR3 bases are TGTGCCAGCAGTTTGGGTTCTGGGGGGGTGTATGAAAAACTGTTTTTT. Encoded protein: CASSLGSGGVYEKLFF. This chain uses TRBV28 with TRBJ1-4, with D maybe TRBD1 (5 bases). In germline, CDR1 is MDHEN, CDR2 SYDVKM. Trimming stripped 3 bases from V and 6 bases from J, with 17 bases between. The CDR3 loop spans 16 amino acids.

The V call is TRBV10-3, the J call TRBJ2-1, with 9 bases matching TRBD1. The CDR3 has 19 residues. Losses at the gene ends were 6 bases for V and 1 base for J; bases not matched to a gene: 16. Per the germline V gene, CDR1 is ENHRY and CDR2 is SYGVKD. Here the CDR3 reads CAISRPGQGHSLSYNEQFF. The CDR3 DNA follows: TGTGCCATCAGCCGACCGGGACAGGGTCATTCGCTTTCCTACAATGAGCAGTTCTTC.

CDR3 coding DNA: TGTGCCTGGAGTCACAGTCCAAGCTATGGCTACACCTTC. Encoded protein: CAWSHSPSYGYTF. J is TRBJ1-2 and V is TRBV30; D remains ambiguous. Trimming pared 2 bases from V and 4 bases from J, leaving 11 bases between. Looked up from germline, CDR1 is GTSNPN and CDR2 is SVGIG (reference sequence). The CDR3 is 13 amino acids. The complete variable domain, with remaining parts taken from reference TRBV30 and TRBJ1-2, reads SQTIHQWPATLVQPVGSPLSLECTVEGTSNPNLYWYRQAAGRGLQLLFYSVGIGQISSEVPQNLSASRPQDRQFILSSKKLLLSDSGFYLCAWSHSPSYGYTFGSGTRLTVV.

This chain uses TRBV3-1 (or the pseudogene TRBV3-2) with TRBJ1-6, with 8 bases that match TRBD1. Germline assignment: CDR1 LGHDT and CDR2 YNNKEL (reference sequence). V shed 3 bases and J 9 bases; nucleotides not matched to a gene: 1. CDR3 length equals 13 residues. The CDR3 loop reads CASSHDRGSPLHF. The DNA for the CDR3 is TGTGCCAGCAGCCACGACAGGGGTTCACCCCTCCACTTT.

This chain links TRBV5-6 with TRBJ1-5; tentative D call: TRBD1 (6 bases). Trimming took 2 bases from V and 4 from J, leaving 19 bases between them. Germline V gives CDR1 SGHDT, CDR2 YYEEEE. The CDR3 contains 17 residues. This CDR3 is CASSFQGNEARNQPQHF. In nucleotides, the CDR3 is TGTGCCAGCAGCTTTCAGGGGAATGAAGCAAGGAATCAGCCCCAGCATTTT. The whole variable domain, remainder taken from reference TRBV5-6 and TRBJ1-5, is DAGVTQSPTHLIKTRGQQVTLRCSPKSGHDTVSWYQQALGQGPQFIFQYYEEEERQRGNFPDRFSGHQFPNYSSELNVNALLLGDSALYLCASSFQGNEARNQPQHFGDGTRLSIL.

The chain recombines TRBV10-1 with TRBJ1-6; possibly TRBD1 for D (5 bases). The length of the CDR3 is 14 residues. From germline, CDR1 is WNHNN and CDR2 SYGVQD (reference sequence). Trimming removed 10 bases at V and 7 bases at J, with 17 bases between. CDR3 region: CATEGAGRNSPLHF. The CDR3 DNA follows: TGCGCCACCGAAGGGGCCGGACGAAATTCACCCCTCCACTTT.

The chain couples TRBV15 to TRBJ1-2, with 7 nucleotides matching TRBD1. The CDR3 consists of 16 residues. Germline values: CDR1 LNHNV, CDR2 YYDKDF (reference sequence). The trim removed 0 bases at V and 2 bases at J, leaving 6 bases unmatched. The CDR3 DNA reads TGTGCCACCAGCAGAGATTTAGGGACAGCAAACTATGGCTACACCTTC. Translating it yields CATSRDLGTANYGYTF.

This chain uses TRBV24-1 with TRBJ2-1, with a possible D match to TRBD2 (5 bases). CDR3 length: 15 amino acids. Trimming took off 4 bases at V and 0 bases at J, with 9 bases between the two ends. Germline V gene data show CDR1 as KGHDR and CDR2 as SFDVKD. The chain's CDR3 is CATSDAGRSYNEQFF. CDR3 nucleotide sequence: TGTGCCACCAGTGACGCGGGCCGCTCCTACAATGAGCAGTTCTTC.

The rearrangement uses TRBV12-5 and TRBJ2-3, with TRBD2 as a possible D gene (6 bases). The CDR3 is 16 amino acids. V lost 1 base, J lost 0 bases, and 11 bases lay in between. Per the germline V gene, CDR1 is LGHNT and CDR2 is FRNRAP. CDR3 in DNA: TGTGCTAGTGGTTTGGGCCTGGGGGGAAGCACAGATACGCAGTATTTT. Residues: CASGLGLGGSTDTQYF.

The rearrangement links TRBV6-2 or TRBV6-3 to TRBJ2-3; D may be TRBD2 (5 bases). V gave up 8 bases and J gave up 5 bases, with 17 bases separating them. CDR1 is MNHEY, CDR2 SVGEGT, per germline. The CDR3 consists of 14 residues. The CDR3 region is CASRFRLAGDTQYF. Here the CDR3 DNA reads TGTGCCAGCCGTTTCAGGCTAGCCGGAGATACGCAGTATTTT.

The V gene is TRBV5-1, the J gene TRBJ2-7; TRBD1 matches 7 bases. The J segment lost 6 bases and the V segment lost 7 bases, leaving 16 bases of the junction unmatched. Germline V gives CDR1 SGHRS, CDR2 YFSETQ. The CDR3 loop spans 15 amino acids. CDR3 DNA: TGCGCCAGCCAGCAAGGGGGCGCAGGAACTCCCGAGCAGTACTTC. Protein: CASQQGGAGTPEQYF.

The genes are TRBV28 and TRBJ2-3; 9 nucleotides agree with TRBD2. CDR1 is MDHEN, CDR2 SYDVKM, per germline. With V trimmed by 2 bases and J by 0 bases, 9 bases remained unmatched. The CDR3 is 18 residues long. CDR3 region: CASSLAGGPSFSTDTQYF. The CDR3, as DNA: TGTGCCAGCAGTTTAGCGGGAGGGCCCTCGTTTAGCACAGATACGCAGTATTTT.

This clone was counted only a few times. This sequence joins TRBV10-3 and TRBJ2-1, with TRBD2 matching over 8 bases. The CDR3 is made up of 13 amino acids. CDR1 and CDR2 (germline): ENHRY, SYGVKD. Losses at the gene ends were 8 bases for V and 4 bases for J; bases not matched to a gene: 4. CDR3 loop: CAIGREVYNEQFF. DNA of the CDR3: TGTGCCATCGGGCGGGAGGTGTACAATGAGCAGTTCTTC.

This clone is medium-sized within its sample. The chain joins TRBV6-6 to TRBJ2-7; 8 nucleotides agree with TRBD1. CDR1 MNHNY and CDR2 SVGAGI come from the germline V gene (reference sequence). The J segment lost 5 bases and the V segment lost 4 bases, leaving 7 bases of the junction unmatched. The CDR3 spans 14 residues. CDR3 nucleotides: TGTGCCAGCAGTTCTACGACAGGGGCGAACGAGCAGTACTTC. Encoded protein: CASSSTTGANEQYF.

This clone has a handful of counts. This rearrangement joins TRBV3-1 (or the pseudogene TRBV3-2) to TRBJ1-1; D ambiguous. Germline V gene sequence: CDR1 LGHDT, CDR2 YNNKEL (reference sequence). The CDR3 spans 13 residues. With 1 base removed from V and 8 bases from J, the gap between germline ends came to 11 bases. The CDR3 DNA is TGTGCCAGCAGCCAAGGGAGGAAGGGAGAAGCTTTCTTT. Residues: CASSQGRKGEAFF.

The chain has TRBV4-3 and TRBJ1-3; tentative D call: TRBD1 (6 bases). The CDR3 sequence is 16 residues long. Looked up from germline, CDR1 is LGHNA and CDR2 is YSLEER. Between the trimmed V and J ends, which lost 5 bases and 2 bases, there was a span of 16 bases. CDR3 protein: CASSEARGGAGNTIYF. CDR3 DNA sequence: TGCGCCAGCAGCGAGGCGAGGGGGGGGGCTGGAAACACCATATATTTT.

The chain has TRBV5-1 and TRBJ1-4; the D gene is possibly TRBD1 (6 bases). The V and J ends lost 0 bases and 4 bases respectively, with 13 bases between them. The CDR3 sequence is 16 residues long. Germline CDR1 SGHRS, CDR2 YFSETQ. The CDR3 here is CASSLGTGYGNEKLFF. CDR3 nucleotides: TGCGCCAGCAGCTTGGGAACAGGGTACGGTAATGAAAAACTGTTTTTT.

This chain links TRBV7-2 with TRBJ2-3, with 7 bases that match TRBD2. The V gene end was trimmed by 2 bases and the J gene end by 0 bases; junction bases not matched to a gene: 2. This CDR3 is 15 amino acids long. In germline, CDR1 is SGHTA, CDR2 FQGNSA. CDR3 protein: CASSLKAGSTDTQYF. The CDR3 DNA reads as TGTGCCAGCAGCTTAAAAGCGGGAAGCACAGATACGCAGTATTTT.

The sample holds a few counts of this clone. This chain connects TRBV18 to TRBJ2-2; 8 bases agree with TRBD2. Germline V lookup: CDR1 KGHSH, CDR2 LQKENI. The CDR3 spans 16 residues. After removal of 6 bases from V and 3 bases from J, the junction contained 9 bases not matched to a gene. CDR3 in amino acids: CASSAQREPDTGELFF. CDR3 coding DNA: TGTGCCAGCTCGGCCCAGCGGGAGCCGGACACCGGGGAGCTGTTTTTT.